These 11 T cell receptor beta chains were all obtained from the same sample, sequenced in a study of blood T cell repertoires in COVID-19 (dated by TCRdb to 2018 to 2020). The library came from the immunoSEQ multiplex PCR assay. Imported from immuneACCESS, the table was reduced by TCRdb to in-frame sequences with V and J called. These copies leave out some clones; in studies compared against another copy, an unresolved V gene accounts for under half, and the cause of the remainder is not known. The sample records fewer than 500,000 clones, around 87% of which are singletons. The top ten hold 0.7% of the sample. Sequencing used PBMCs or T cells enriched from blood (not recorded which). The receptors come from a woman aged 18-35 years who had recovered from COVID-19.

The rearrangement uses TRBV6-1 and TRBJ2-7, with D perhaps TRBD1 (5 bases). V shed 5 bases and J shed 1 base, with 12 bases lying between them. CDR1 is MNHNS, CDR2 SASEGT, per germline. The CDR3 is 14 amino acids. CDR3 DNA: TGTGCCAGCAGTTATAGCCAGGGATCCTACGAGCAGTACTTC. It encodes CASSYSQGSYEQYF.

This chain uses TRBV24-1 with TRBJ1-5, with 8 positions matching TRBD1. V was pared by 9 bases and J by 0 bases, with 3 bases of the junction left unmatched. CDR1 KGHDR and CDR2 SFDVKD come from the germline V gene. The CDR3 has 14 amino acids. The CDR3 reads CATQGAGSNQPQHF. CDR3 DNA sequence: TGTGCCACCCAGGGGGCAGGTAGCAATCAGCCCCAGCATTTT.

The genes are TRBV10-2 and TRBJ2-3; 14 bases map to TRBD2. V lost 6 bases, J lost 6 bases, and 8 bases stayed unmatched. The CDR3 totals 16 residues. Germline assignment: CDR1 WSHSY and CDR2 SAAADI. CDR3 region: CASSRTSGGPWDTQYF. The CDR3 DNA reads TGCGCCAGCAGCCGGACTAGCGGGGGGCCGTGGGATACGCAGTATTTT.

Only a few counts were recorded for this clone. The chain combines TRBV5-1 with TRBJ1-6; tentatively, D is TRBD1 (5 bases). CDR3 length: 14 amino acids. V shed 3 bases and J shed 5 bases, with 9 bases lying between them. Germline V gives CDR1 SGHRS, CDR2 YFSETQ. The CDR3 loop reads CASSWGGDNSPLHF. The CDR3 DNA is TGCGCCAGCAGCTGGGGGGGAGATAATTCACCCCTCCACTTT.

The count of this clone is one. This chain links TRBV6-2 or TRBV6-3 with TRBJ1-5; D is possibly TRBD1 (6 bases). V gave up 1 base and J gave up 7 bases, with 11 bases separating them. This CDR3 spans 14 amino acids. Germline loops: CDR1 MNHEY, CDR2 SVGEGT. This chain's CDR3 is CASSYLGAGQPQHF. The CDR3 coding sequence is TGTGCCAGCAGTTACTTGGGGGCCGGCCAGCCCCAGCATTTT.

The chain has TRBV5-5 and TRBJ2-1; 7 nucleotides agree with TRBD2. The CDR3 is made up of 15 amino acids. The trim removed 3 bases at V and 8 bases at J, leaving 11 bases unmatched. Per germline, CDR1 SGHKS and CDR2 YYEKEE (reference sequence). The CDR3 sequence: CASSWRSAGVDEQFF. The DNA for the CDR3 is TGTGCCAGCAGCTGGAGGTCCGCGGGGGTAGATGAGCAGTTCTTC.

The chain carries TRBV5-1 and TRBJ1-1; 9 bases fit TRBD1. Trimming took 4 bases from V and 3 from J; bases not matched to a gene: 13. This CDR3 is 17 amino acids long. CDR1 is SGHRS and CDR2 is YFSETQ in the germline V gene. The CDR3 nucleotides read TGCGCCAGCAGCCCGCGACAGGGGGGAGGAGTGGACACTGAAGCTTTCTTT. Translating it yields CASSPRQGGGVDTEAFF.

The J gene is TRBJ2-6, the V gene TRBV5-4; TRBD1 aligns across 10 bases. The junction had 10 bases not matched to a gene; V was cut back by 4 bases and J by 3 bases. The germline V gene has CDR1 SGHNT and CDR2 YYREEE (reference sequence). This CDR3 region has 18 residues. The CDR3 region is CASSPSDRGVYGANVLTF. The CDR3, as DNA: TGTGCCAGCAGCCCGTCGGACAGGGGGGTTTATGGGGCCAACGTCCTGACTTTC.

This clone was recorded only once. The chain combines TRBV6-1 with TRBJ2-7; 12 positions match TRBD1. Germline V lookup: CDR1 MNHNS, CDR2 SASEGT. The CDR3 sequence is 13 residues long. V lost 1 base to trimming and J lost 12 bases; unmatched junction nucleotides: 4. CDR3 sequence (DNA): TGTGCCAGCAGTGAAGAAAGGGGACAGGGGGCGTACTTC. This codes for CASSEERGQGAYF.

The chain links TRBV12-5 to TRBJ1-1; TRBD1 agrees at 10 bases. The CDR3 is 14 residues long. With V trimmed by 5 bases and J by 4 bases, 4 bases remained unmatched. Germline CDR1 is LGHNT and CDR2 is FRNRAP. The chain's CDR3 is CASGLWTGGTEAFF. The DNA of the CDR3 is TGTGCTAGTGGTCTCTGGACAGGGGGCACTGAAGCTTTCTTT.

V and J are TRBV9 and TRBJ2-3; 10 bases match TRBD1. Germline values: CDR1 SGDLS, CDR2 YYNGEE. The CDR3 runs to 15 residues. Losses at the gene ends were 4 bases for V and 1 base for J; bases not matched to a gene: 3. CDR3 bases: TGTGCCAGCAGCCGACAGGGGGCTGGCACAGATACGCAGTATTTT. The encoded protein is CASSRQGAGTDTQYF.